Listed here are 20 T cell receptor beta chains from one sample, sequenced in a study of beta chain features in type 1 diabetes. Findings and caveats of the study: Shorter TCRB CDR3s, moderately but significantly so, were found in Type 1 diabetes patients in all four CD4+ subsets.

The study reverse transcribed the entire isolated RNA, so it sequenced expressed TCRB transcripts. This table comes from immunoSEQ multiplex PCR, and its TCRdb copy is limited to in-frame clones, with some not included. The table has hundreds of thousands of clones, 11% to 15% seen once. The antigens for these receptors are not known. The sequencing sample was made of naive CD4+ T cells from blood. These receptors originate from a man aged 18-30 years with type 1 diabetes.

This clone was detected a few times. The gene calls are TRBV30 and TRBJ2-7, with no clear D. The germline V and J ends were trimmed by 2 bases and 5 bases, with 7 bases remaining between them. The germline V gene has CDR1 GTSNPN and CDR2 SVGIG (reference sequence). CDR3 size: 11 residues. Written as DNA, the CDR3 is TGTGCCTGGAGTAACTGGGACGAGCAGTACTTC. It specifies CAWSNWDEQYF.

This clone was observed a handful of times. The J gene is TRBJ2-1, the V gene TRBV9; the match to TRBD2 covers 11 bases. This CDR3 has 16 amino acids. V dropped 2 bases and J dropped 2; count of bases not matched to a gene: 3. CDR1 SGDLS and CDR2 YYNGEE come from the germline V gene. The CDR3 DNA follows: TGTGCCAGCAGCGTTCCACTAGCGGGGGCCTACAATGAGCAGTTCTTC. It translates to CASSVPLAGAYNEQFF.

The V call is TRBV28, the J call TRBJ1-6; no clear D. V dropped 5 bases and J dropped 11 bases, with 16 bases sitting between them. This CDR3 spans 14 amino acids. CDR1 is MDHEN, CDR2 SYDVKM, per germline. CDR3 in amino acids: CASSTAAPWAPLHF. The CDR3 region has the DNA TGTGCCAGCAGTACCGCCGCCCCGTGGGCACCCCTCCACTTT.

The V and J genes are TRBV29-1 and TRBJ2-1, with D perhaps TRBD2 (6 bases). The CDR3 totals 13 residues. CDR1 and CDR2 from the germline V gene are SQVTM and ANQGSEA. Trimming removed 5 bases at V and 5 bases at J, with 13 bases between. The CDR3, as DNA: TGCAGCGTTCGGACTAACGCCCACAATGAGCAGTTCTTC. As protein: CSVRTNAHNEQFF.

This clone was detected only a few times. Other DNA sequences in this sample translate to the same CDR3. The V and J genes are TRBV5-1 and TRBJ2-5; 7 bases align to TRBD2. Germline V CDR1 and CDR2: SGHRS, YFSETQ. After removal of 1 base from V and 3 bases from J, the junction contained 3 bases not matched to a gene. There are 14 residues in the CDR3. CDR3 sequence: CASSLQRGEETQYF. The CDR3, as DNA: TGCGCCAGCAGCTTGCAACGGGGGGAAGAGACCCAGTACTTC.

The chain is built from TRBV27 and TRBJ1-1, with D possibly TRBD1 on 5 matching bases. Germline values: CDR1 MNHEY, CDR2 SMNVEV (reference sequence). V lost 3 bases and J lost 5, with 13 bases in between. This CDR3 contains 14 residues. DNA for the CDR3: TGTGCCAGCAGTTTTCGCCCCGAGGGGACTGAAGCTTTCTTT. Its protein is CASSFRPEGTEAFF.

The chain couples TRBV6-6 to TRBJ1-2; D is possibly TRBD1 (5 bases). Germline values: CDR1 MNHNY, CDR2 SVGAGI (reference sequence). This CDR3 is 13 amino acids long. V was clipped by 10 bases and J by 3 bases, with 15 bases between them. The CDR3 DNA is TGTGCCACCGTGGGGGAACCCCACTATGGCTACACCTTC. Amino acids: CATVGEPHYGYTF.

The rearrangement joins TRBV11-1 to TRBJ2-3; perhaps TRBD2 as D (5 bases). Trimming took off 4 bases at V and 6 bases at J, with 20 bases between the two ends. The CDR3 runs 16 residues. Looked up from germline, CDR1 is SGHAT and CDR2 is FQDESV (reference sequence). CDR3: CASSSKRGLAPDTQYF. The CDR3 DNA reads as TGTGCCAGCAGCTCAAAGAGAGGACTGGCGCCCGATACGCAGTATTTT.

The rearrangement uses TRBV29-1 and TRBJ1-4, with 9 bases matching TRBD1. The CDR3 has 15 residues. V gave up 7 bases and J gave up 8 bases; unmatched junction bases: 14. Germline-derived CDR1 and CDR2 are SQVTM and ANQGSEA. The CDR3 loop reads CSAGDRARGLEKLFF. For the CDR3, the DNA is TGCAGCGCCGGGGACAGGGCAAGGGGGTTGGAAAAACTGTTTTTT.

This chain connects TRBV7-2 to TRBJ1-6; 8 bases align to TRBD1. CDR1 and CDR2 from the germline V gene are SGHTA and FQGNSA. The CDR3 is 15 residues long. With V trimmed by 5 bases and J by 10 bases, 10 bases remained unmatched. This CDR3 is CASSLAGGTGSPLHF. CDR3 DNA sequence: TGTGCCAGCAGCCTCGCAGGGGGCACAGGGTCACCCCTCCACTTT. The complete variable domain, with remaining parts taken from reference TRBV7-2 and TRBJ1-6, reads GAGVSQSPSNKVTEKGKDVELRCDPISGHTALYWYRQSLGQGLEFLIYFQGNSAPDKSGLPSDRFSAERTGGSVSTLTIQRTQQEDSAVYLCASSLAGGTGSPLHFGNGTRLTVT.

The CDR3 loop is CASSLVGRINYGYTF. For the CDR3, the DNA is TGTGCCAGCAGTTTAGTGGGCAGGATTAACTATGGCTACACCTTC. The rearrangement links TRBV28 to TRBJ1-2; D is undetermined. Trimming took off 2 bases at V and 1 base at J, with 11 bases between the two ends. The V gene's germline CDR1 is MDHEN and CDR2 SYDVKM. This CDR3 region has 15 residues.

The chain couples TRBV9 to TRBJ2-3, with a tentative D call TRBD2 (6 bases). The CDR3 has 15 residues. The V and J ends lost 2 bases and 2 bases respectively, with 12 bases between them. Germline V gene lookup returns CDR1 SGDLS and CDR2 YYNGEE. The CDR3 bases are TGTGCCAGCAGCGTGGAAGCGGGCCCCACAGATACGCAGTATTTT. Encoded protein: CASSVEAGPTDTQYF.

In this sample, this clone turned up a few times. For the CDR3, the DNA is TGTGCCAGCAGCCAAGTTGCGTCAGGGGGGCCCGATCAGCCCCAGCATTTT. It is translated as CASSQVASGGPDQPQHF. This chain uses TRBV4-2 with TRBJ1-5, with TRBD1 matching over 7 bases. Unmatched junction bases numbered 11, after V lost 1 base and J lost 5 bases. The CDR3 totals 17 residues. CDR1 and CDR2 from the germline V gene are LGHNA and YNFKEQ.

This rearrangement joins TRBV29-1 to TRBJ2-7; D might be TRBD1 (5 bases). CDR1 and CDR2 (germline): SQVTM, ANQGSEA. V lost 5 bases to trimming and J lost 5 bases, with 13 bases between them. The CDR3 covers 12 residues. Here the CDR3 reads CSVSVGPHEQYF. CDR3 bases: TGCAGCGTTTCGGTGGGGCCTCACGAGCAGTACTTC.

This sequence joins TRBV30 and TRBJ1-5; D is unclear. CDR1 is GTSNPN and CDR2 is SVGIG in the germline V gene (reference sequence). Trimming cost V 1 base and J 7 bases, with 8 bases left between them. This CDR3 has 12 amino acids. This CDR3 reads CAWSGPGQPQHF. DNA of the CDR3: TGTGCCTGGAGTGGCCCCGGGCAGCCCCAGCATTTT.

CDR3 in DNA: TGTGCCAGCTCACCGTCGCAGGGACTCAGCTCGGCAGAGACCCAGTACTTC. Its protein is CASSPSQGLSSAETQYF. The J gene is TRBJ2-5, the V gene TRBV18; D is possibly TRBD2 (6 bases). Germline V gene data show CDR1 as KGHSH and CDR2 as LQKENI. Trimming took 3 bases from V and 4 from J, leaving 21 bases between them. This CDR3 contains 17 residues.

This clone has just one count. The V and J genes are TRBV5-6 and TRBJ1-1; D remains unclear. The CDR3 is 13 amino acids. Germline CDR1 reads SGHDT; CDR2 reads YYEEEE. Trimming left V 6 bases short and J 5 bases short, with 14 bases between. The CDR3 DNA reads as TGTGCCAGCACCCCTACGGCGGGGACTGAAGCTTTCTTT. The encoded protein is CASTPTAGTEAFF.

The DNA for the CDR3 is TGTGCCAGCAGCCCCTCCCGGGACAGGGATCGCGAGCAGTACTTC. Amino acids: CASSPSRDRDREQYF. The chain employs TRBV7-2 and TRBJ2-7; 9 bases agree with TRBD1. Germline CDR1 and CDR2: SGHTA and FQGNSA. The length of the CDR3 is 15 residues. V was pared by 5 bases and J by 6 bases, with 11 bases of the junction left unmatched. The full variable domain, completed using reference TRBV7-2 and TRBJ2-7, is GAGVSQSPSNKVTEKGKDVELRCDPISGHTALYWYRQSLGQGLEFLIYFQGNSAPDKSGLPSDRFSAERTGGSVSTLTIQRTQQEDSAVYLCASSPSRDRDREQYFGPGTRLTVT.

The J gene is TRBJ2-2, the V gene TRBV30, with 8 bases that match TRBD2. The J segment lost 1 base and the V segment lost 4 bases, leaving 5 bases of the junction unmatched. CDR3 length: 15 amino acids. Germline lookup yields CDR1 GTSNPN and CDR2 SVGIG (reference sequence). CDR3 in amino acids: CAWTPLAGNTGELFF. DNA of the CDR3: TGTGCCTGGACTCCCCTAGCGGGGAACACCGGGGAGCTGTTTTTT. Together with reference TRBV30 and TRBJ2-2, the CDR3 gives the full variable domain: SQTIHQWPATLVQPVGSPLSLECTVEGTSNPNLYWYRQAAGRGLQLLFYSVGIGQISSEVPQNLSASRPQDRQFILSSKKLLLSDSGFYLCAWTPLAGNTGELFFGEGSRLTVL.

The chain carries TRBV5-1 and TRBJ2-2, with D uncertain. This CDR3 contains 16 residues. V was pared by 1 base and J by 1 base, with 11 bases between. The germline V gene encodes CDR1 SGHRS and CDR2 YFSETQ. The CDR3 DNA sequence: TGCGCCAGCAGCTTGTCGGCGACTCAGAACACCGGGGAGCTGTTTTTT. Its translation: CASSLSATQNTGELFF.